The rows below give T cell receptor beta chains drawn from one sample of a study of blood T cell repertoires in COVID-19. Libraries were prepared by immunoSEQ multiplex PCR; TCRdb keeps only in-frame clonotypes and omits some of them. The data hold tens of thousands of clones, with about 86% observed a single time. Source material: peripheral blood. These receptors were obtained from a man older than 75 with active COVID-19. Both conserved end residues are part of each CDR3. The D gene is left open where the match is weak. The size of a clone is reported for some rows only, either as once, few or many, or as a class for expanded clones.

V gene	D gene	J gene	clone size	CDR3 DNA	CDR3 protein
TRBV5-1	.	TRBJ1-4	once	TGCGCCAGCAGCCCGAGGGGAGGGGAAAAACTGTTTTTT	CASSPRGGEKLFF
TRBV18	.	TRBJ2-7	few	TGTGCCAGCTCACCACCACAGGGTTTTCGTGGCGAGCAGTACTTC	CASSPPQGFRGEQYF
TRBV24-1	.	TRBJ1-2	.	TGTGCCACCAGTGAGGCAGGTGGTCCCTATGGCTACACCTTC	CATSEAGGPYGYTF
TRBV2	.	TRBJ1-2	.	TGTGCCAGCAGTGAGAACAGGGACTATGGCTACACCTTC	CASSENRDYGYTF
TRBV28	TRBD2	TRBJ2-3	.	TGTGCCTCTTCACCCCGTCAGCGGGAGGGCCCAGATACGCAGTATTTT	CASSPRQREGPDTQYF
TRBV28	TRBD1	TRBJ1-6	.	TGTGCCAGCAGATCACAGGGGCTAAACACCGGGGGATATAATTCACCCCTCCACTTT	CASRSQGLNTGGYNSPLHF
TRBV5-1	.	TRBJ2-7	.	TGCGCCAGCAGCTTGGGAGGATCTAACGACGAGCAGTACTTC	CASSLGGSNDEQYF
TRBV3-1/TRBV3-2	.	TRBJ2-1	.	TGTGCCAGCAGCCAAGTCGGCCAGGGCGGCTCCTACAATGAGCAGTTCTTC	CASSQVGQGGSYNEQFF
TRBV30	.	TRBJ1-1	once	TGTGCCTGGAGTGTATCAGGCACGTCCCTTGGGGCTTTCTTT	CAWSVSGTSLGAFF
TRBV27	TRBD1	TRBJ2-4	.	TGTGCCAGCGCGACCGGGACAGGGGAGAAAAACATTCAGTACTTC	CASATGTGEKNIQYF
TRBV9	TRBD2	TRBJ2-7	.	TGTGCCAGCAGCGTAACTGGCGGGAGTTTCCACGAGCAGTACTTC	CASSVTGGSFHEQYF
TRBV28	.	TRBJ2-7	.	TGTGCCAGCACGGAGCCAGTAAGCTACGAGCAGTACTTC	CASTEPVSYEQYF
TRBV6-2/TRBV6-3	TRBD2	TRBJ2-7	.	TGTGCCAGCAGTTACTCGAGAAGCGGAGCGGGAGCATTCTACGAGCAGTACTTC	CASSYSRSGAGAFYEQYF
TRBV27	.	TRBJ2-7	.	TGTGCCAGCAGTTTAGCCCCAACTTACTACGAGCAGTACTTC	CASSLAPTYYEQYF
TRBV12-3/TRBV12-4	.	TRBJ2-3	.	TGTGCCAGCAGTAACTCTAGCCCCTATCGGCCGTATTTT	CASSNSSPYRPYF
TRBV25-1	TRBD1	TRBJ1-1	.	TGTGCCAGCAGTGACCGGGACAGCTTGAACACTGAAGCTTTCTTT	CASSDRDSLNTEAFF
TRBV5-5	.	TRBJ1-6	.	TGTGCCAGCAACCCGGACAGTAGATCCTATAATTCACCCCTCCACTTT	CASNPDSRSYNSPLHF
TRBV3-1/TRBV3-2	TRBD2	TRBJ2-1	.	TGTGCCAGCAGCCCCTCCGGGACTAGCGGGGGGTTTGAGCAGTTCTTC	CASSPSGTSGGFEQFF
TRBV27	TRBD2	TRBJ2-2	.	TGTGCCAGCATGCGGGAGGGCCTAGACACCGGGGAGCTGTTTTTT	CASMREGLDTGELFF
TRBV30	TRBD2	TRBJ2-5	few	TGTGCCTGGAGTTCTCTAGCGGGAAAGGAGACCCAGTACTTC	CAWSSLAGKETQYF
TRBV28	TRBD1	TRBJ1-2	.	TGTGCCAGCAGCCCTTGGCGGACAGGGGGCGACTATGGCTACACCTTC	CASSPWRTGGDYGYTF
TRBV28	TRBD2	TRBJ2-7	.	TGTGCCACCCACCGGCCTAGCGGAACCTACGAGCAGTACTTC	CATHRPSGTYEQYF
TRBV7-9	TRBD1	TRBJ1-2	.	TGTGCCAGCTCGGACAGGAACTATGGCTACACCTTC	CASSDRNYGYTF
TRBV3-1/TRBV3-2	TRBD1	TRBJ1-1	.	TGTGCCAGCAGCTACACCGGGACAGGGGGAGCTTTCTTT	CASSYTGTGGAFF
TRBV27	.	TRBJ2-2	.	TGTGCCAGCAGTTTATCGGGCCTAACCGGGGAGCTGTTTTTT	CASSLSGLTGELFF
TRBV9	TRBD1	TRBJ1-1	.	TGTGCCAGCAGCCCAAGACAGGGCGGTGAAGCTTTCTTT	CASSPRQGGEAFF
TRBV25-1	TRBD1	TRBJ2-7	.	TGTGCCAGCAGTCAACAGGGGTCACCCTCCTACGAGCAGTACTTC	CASSQQGSPSYEQYF
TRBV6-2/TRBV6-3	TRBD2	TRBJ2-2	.	TGTGCCAGCAGCCGGGGACTAGCGGGAGGTCTCACCGGGGAGCTGTTTTTT	CASSRGLAGGLTGELFF
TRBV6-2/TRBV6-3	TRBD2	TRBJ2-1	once	TGTGCCAGCAGTCACCTAGCGGGAAGGATGGCGTCCTACAATGAGCAGTTCTTC	CASSHLAGRMASYNEQFF
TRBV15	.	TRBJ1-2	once	TGTGCCACCAGCAGAGAGACAAGACTAGTCTCCGATGGCTACACCTTC	CATSRETRLVSDGYTF
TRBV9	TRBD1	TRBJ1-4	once	TGTGCCAGCAGCCCCCGCTACAGGGGAGGTGAAAAACTGTTTTTT	CASSPRYRGGEKLFF
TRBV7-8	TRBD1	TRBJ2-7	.	TGTGCCAGCAGCAAGGGCGGGACAGGGGGCGTCCACGAGCAGTACTTC	CASSKGGTGGVHEQYF
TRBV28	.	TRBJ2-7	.	TGTGCCAGCAGTTTGAGACTTTACGAGCAGTACTTC	CASSLRLYEQYF
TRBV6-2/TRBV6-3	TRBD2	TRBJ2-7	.	TGTGCCAGCAGTTACTCCGCCGGGACTAGCTACGAGCAGTACTTC	CASSYSAGTSYEQYF
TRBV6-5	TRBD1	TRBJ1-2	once	TGTGCCAGCAGGATGACAGGGTTGGGGGGCTACACCTTC	CASRMTGLGGYTF
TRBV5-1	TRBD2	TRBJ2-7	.	TGCGCCAGCAGCCTCGGGGGGACTAGCGGCCGTAGCTCCTACGAGCAGTACTTC	CASSLGGTSGRSSYEQYF
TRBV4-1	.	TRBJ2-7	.	TGCGCCAGCAGCCATCAACAGGGTGGGGTCTACGAGCAGTACTTC	CASSHQQGGVYEQYF
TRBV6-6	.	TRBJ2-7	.	TGTGCCAGCAGCATTACGACATTAGGCGAGCAGTACTTC	CASSITTLGEQYF
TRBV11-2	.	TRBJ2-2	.	TGTGCCAGCAGCTTGACAAATCTCGGGGAGCTGTTTTTT	CASSLTNLGELFF
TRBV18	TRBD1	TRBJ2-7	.	TGTGCCAGCTCACCCCCCTCGGGACAGGCTACCTACGAGCAGTACTTC	CASSPPSGQATYEQYF
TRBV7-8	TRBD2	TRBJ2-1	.	TGTGCCAGCAGCCGCAACGGACTAGCGGTCCACAATGAGCAGTTCTTC	CASSRNGLAVHNEQFF
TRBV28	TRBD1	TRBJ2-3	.	TGTGCCAGCAGTCCGACAGGGGACACAGATACGCAGTATTTT	CASSPTGDTDTQYF
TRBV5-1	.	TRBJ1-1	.	TGCGCCAGCACAGGGGAAGGTGAAGCTTTCTTT	CASTGEGEAFF
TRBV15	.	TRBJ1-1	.	TGTGCCACCAGCAGTCGTTTAGGGTGGGGAGGGGTCGACACTGAAGCTTTCTTT	CATSSRLGWGGVDTEAFF
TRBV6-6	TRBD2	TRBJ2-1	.	TGTGCCAGCAGTCTTACCCGAAGTGGGGGACTAGCGGGAGGGAGCTCCTACAATGAGCAGTTCTTC	CASSLTRSGGLAGGSSYNEQFF
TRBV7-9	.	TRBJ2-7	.	TGTGCCAGCAGCTTAGCGCCCCCTAACCTAGCTCCGGTTTTGCACGAGCAGTACTTC	CASSLAPPNLAPVLHEQYF
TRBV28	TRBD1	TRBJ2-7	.	TGTGCCAGCAGGGGGACAGGGCCCTACGAGCAGTACTTC	CASRGTGPYEQYF
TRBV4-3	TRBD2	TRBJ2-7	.	TGCGCCAGCAGCCAAGATAGGGGTGAGCGGGAGGGTCGCTCCTACGAGCAGTACTTC	CASSQDRGEREGRSYEQYF
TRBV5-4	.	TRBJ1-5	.	TGTGCCAGCAGCTTACCTGGCAGCAATCAGCCCCAGCATTTT	CASSLPGSNQPQHF
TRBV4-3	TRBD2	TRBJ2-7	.	TGCGCCAGCAGCCAAGATCAGGGCGGGGGTAGGGAGCAGTACTTC	CASSQDQGGGREQYF
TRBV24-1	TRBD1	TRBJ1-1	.	TGTGCCACCAGAAAGGGACAGGGGGCGAACACTGAAGCTTTCTTT	CATRKGQGANTEAFF
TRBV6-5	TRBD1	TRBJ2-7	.	TGTGCCAGCAGTTACCAGCAGGGGGCCTACGAGCAGTACTTC	CASSYQQGAYEQYF
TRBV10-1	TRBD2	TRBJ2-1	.	TGCGCCAGCAGTGAAAGAATAGCGGGGGGTTACGACGGATGGAGGGGCAATGAGCAGTTCTTC	CASSERIAGGYDGWRGNEQFF